One sample yielded the 27 T cell receptor beta chains listed below, sequenced in a study of molecular identifiers for immune sequencing clone quantification. TCRdb re-derived calls from the PCR reads in MiXCR, one entry per CDR3 protein. The table includes 70,000 to 90,000 distinct CDR3 sequences, under 25% detected once. Sequencing was performed on naive CD8+ T cells from blood, with Jurkat cell RNA spiked in. Subset in this sample: FACS-sorted CD8+CD4-CCR7+CD45RA+ naive T cells. Source of these receptors: a human donor in good health. Some libraries in this study had Jurkat cell RNA spiked in.

This clonotype was found many times. This chain connects TRBV2 to TRBJ1-6; TRBD1 agrees at 11 bases. The germline V gene encodes CDR1 SNHLY and CDR2 FYNNEI. V shed 3 bases, J shed 8 bases, and the junction held 3 bases outside the gene matches. This CDR3 contains 15 residues. The CDR3 here is CASSEGQGVHSPLHF. CDR3 in DNA: TGTGCCAGCAGTGAGGGACAGGGGGTTCATTCACCCCTCCACTTT.

This clonotype was detected ten times or more. The rearrangement joins TRBV7-6 to TRBJ2-1; 7 bases align to TRBD2. Germline V CDR1 and CDR2: SGHVS, FNYEAQ. Trimming cost V 1 base and J 8 bases; bases outside gene matches: 2. The CDR3 is made up of 13 amino acids. CDR3 residues: CASSLGSGYEQFF. The CDR3 DNA follows: TGTGCCAGCAGCTTAGGTAGCGGGTATGAGCAGTTCTTC.

This clonotype was detected only a few times. The chain couples TRBV2 to TRBJ1-2; maybe TRBD1 (6 bases). Germline V lookup: CDR1 SNHLY, CDR2 FYNNEI. CDR3 length equals 14 residues. The germline V and J ends were trimmed by 1 base and 3 bases, with 9 bases remaining between them. Here the CDR3 reads CASSEDTGHYGYTF. The CDR3 coding sequence is TGTGCCAGCAGTGAAGATACAGGGCACTATGGCTACACCTTC.

The table lists this clonotype with many counts. The V and J genes are TRBV12-3 or TRBV12-4 and TRBJ2-2; D is perhaps TRBD1 (6 bases). Trimming shortened V by 9 bases and J by 3 bases, and 11 bases separated the two germline ends. The CDR3 has 13 amino acids. CDR3 amino acids: CASQGPYTGELFF. The DNA for the CDR3 is TGTGCCAGTCAGGGGCCCTACACCGGGGAGCTGTTTTTT.

This clonotype has a count of ten or more. This chain joins TRBV12-3 or TRBV12-4 and TRBJ2-3; no firm D call. The V end lost 5 bases, the J end lost 4 bases, and 10 bases lay between the germline ends. There are 13 residues in the CDR3. CDR3 sequence (DNA): TGTGCCAGCAGTCGGAGCGAGGCAGATACGCAGTATTTT. Protein: CASSRSEADTQYF.

There are a few counts of this clonotype. This chain joins TRBV6-2 or TRBV6-3 and TRBJ2-1; D gene ambiguous. Trimming removed 4 bases at V and 4 bases at J, with 8 bases between. This CDR3 contains 13 residues. Germline values: CDR1 MNHEY, CDR2 SVGEGT. The DNA of the CDR3 is TGTGCCAGCAGTTTTAAGGGATACAATGAGCAGTTCTTC. Its protein is CASSFKGYNEQFF.

This clonotype came up many times. The chain recombines TRBV10-3 with TRBJ1-2; possible D gene TRBD1, 6 bases. The CDR3 sequence is 13 residues long. From germline, CDR1 is ENHRY and CDR2 SYGVKD. The V end was cut by 2 bases, the J end by 4 bases, with 8 bases between. As DNA, the CDR3 is TGTGCCATCAGTGAGAGGGGGTTCTATGGCTACACCTTC. Translating gives CAISERGFYGYTF.

This clonotype was seen repeatedly, ten times or more. CDR3 amino acids: CASSYSTETGGETQYF. In DNA, the CDR3 is TGTGCCAGCAGTTACTCTACTGAGACAGGGGGAGAGACCCAGTACTTC. The chain couples TRBV6-2 or TRBV6-3 to TRBJ2-5, with 9 bases lining up with TRBD1. Germline lookup yields CDR1 MNHEY and CDR2 SVGEGT. The J segment lost 4 bases and the V segment lost 0 bases, leaving 6 bases of the junction unmatched. The CDR3 sequence is 16 residues long.

The sample holds many counts of this clonotype. V is TRBV30 and J is TRBJ2-7, with 8 bases that match TRBD1. Germline V gene lookup returns CDR1 GTSNPN and CDR2 SVGIG (reference sequence). The CDR3 loop spans 13 amino acids. V was clipped by 3 bases and J by 3 bases; unmatched bases: 4. The CDR3 DNA is TGTGCCTGGAGCGCTGGACAGGGCTACGAGCAGTACTTC. Protein product: CAWSAGQGYEQYF.

In its sample, this clonotype was seen a few times. The chain carries TRBV12-3 or TRBV12-4 and TRBJ2-3, with D possibly called TRBD1 or TRBD2 (5 bases each). The CDR3 spans 12 residues. V lost 8 bases and J 4 bases, leaving 10 bases between the germline ends. CDR3 residues: CASGGFADTQYF. The CDR3 region has the DNA TGTGCCAGCGGGGGATTTGCAGATACGCAGTATTTT.

Concerning this clonotype itself: A much larger clonotype is one base distant, so this may be a read error. J is TRBJ1-1 and V is TRBV7-6; 7 bases line up with TRBD1. Per germline, CDR1 SGHVS and CDR2 FNYEAQ. The CDR3 has 15 residues. V shed 8 bases and J 0 bases; nucleotides not matched to a gene: 9. CDR3 amino acids: CASGLGTVMNTEAFF. As DNA, the CDR3 is TGTGCCAGCGGCCTCGGGACAGTCATGAACACTGAAGCTTTCTTT. Full variable domain (missing parts from reference TRBV7-6 and TRBJ1-1): GAGVSQSPRYKVTKRGQDVALRCDPISGHVSLYWYRQALGQGPEFLTYFNYEAQQDKSGLPNDRFSAERPEGSISTLTIQRTEQRDSAMYRCASGLGTVMNTEAFFGQGTRLTVV.

A remark on this clonotype: This may arise from a read error, as a much more abundant clone is one base away. The CDR3 ends on some other residue instead of the conserved phenylalanine or tryptophan, so this is likely a read error. The CDR3 spells CSAREPGIYEQYL. CDR3 bases: TGCAGTGCTAGAGAACCAGGGATCTACGAGCAGTACTTA. The chain employs TRBV20-1 and TRBJ2-7; D may be TRBD1 (5 bases). Trimming stripped 0 bases from V and 3 bases from J, with 9 bases between. The CDR3 sequence is 13 residues long. Germline CDR1 DFQATT, CDR2 SNEGSKA (reference sequence).

The rearrangement links TRBV24-1 to TRBJ2-1; no reliable D call. V was pared by 5 bases and J by 0 bases, with 7 bases between. The CDR3 covers 14 residues. Germline CDR1 reads KGHDR; CDR2 reads SFDVKD. CDR3 residues: CATSAESSYNEQFF. Written as DNA, the CDR3 is TGTGCCACCAGTGCGGAGAGCTCCTACAATGAGCAGTTCTTC.

This clonotype was observed a handful of times. This rearrangement joins TRBV12-3 or TRBV12-4 to TRBJ1-2; D gene unclear. The CDR3 loop spans 13 amino acids. Between the trimmed V and J ends, which lost 2 bases and 4 bases, there was a span of 8 bases. The chain's CDR3 is CASSLFAAYGYTF. The CDR3 DNA reads TGTGCCAGCAGTTTATTTGCAGCCTATGGCTACACCTTC.

At least ten counts were recorded for this clonotype. The chain has TRBV7-6 and TRBJ2-3, with D possibly matching TRBD2 (5 bases). The V gene's germline CDR1 is SGHVS and CDR2 FNYEAQ. The CDR3 is made up of 14 amino acids. The germline V and J ends were trimmed by 5 bases and 1 base, with 10 bases remaining between them. The CDR3, as DNA: TGTGCCAGCAGCCGTTTTAGCGGCACAGATACGCAGTATTTT. Residues: CASSRFSGTDTQYF.

The chain joins TRBV11-3 to TRBJ2-3; D perhaps matches TRBD2 (7 bases). There are 16 residues in the CDR3. Germline-derived CDR1 and CDR2 are SGHNT and YENEEA. Trimming took 5 bases from V and 0 from J, leaving 15 bases between them. The CDR3 bases are TGTGCCAGCAGCAAAAGGGGGGGACCTAGCACAGATACGCAGTATTTT. It encodes CASSKRGGPSTDTQYF. Full variable domain (outside the CDR3, taken from reference TRBV11-3 and TRBJ2-3): EAGVVQSPRYKIIEKKQPVAFWCNPISGHNTLYWYLQNLGQGPELLIRYENEEAVDDSQLPKDRFSAERLKGVDSTLKIQPAELGDSAVYLCASSKRGGPSTDTQYFGPGTRLTVL.

Worth noting for this clonotype: A much larger clone differs from this one at a single base, so this may be a read error. This chain joins TRBV27 and TRBJ1-5, with D unclear. Germline V CDR1 and CDR2: MNHEY, SMNVEV (reference sequence). This CDR3 comprises 15 residues. The CDR3 reads CASSLWGDSNQPQQF. The CDR3 nucleotides are TGTGCCAGCAGTTTATGGGGAGATAGCAATCAGCCCCAGCAGTTT.

This rearrangement joins TRBV4-1 to TRBJ2-1; D unresolved. This CDR3 has 14 residues. The germline V gene has CDR1 MGHRA and CDR2 YSYEKL. V lost 1 base and J lost 8, with 12 bases in between. DNA of the CDR3: TGCGCCAGCAGCCAAGTCGGTAAAGGTCATGAGCAGTTCTTC. Translation gives CASSQVGKGHEQFF.

This clonotype was seen ten or more times. The CDR3 bases are TGTGCTAGTGGTTTCGCTCAGGAGACCCAGTACTTC. Translating it yields CASGFAQETQYF. This chain joins TRBV12-5 and TRBJ2-5; the D is unclear. CDR3 length: 12 amino acids. Germline CDR1 reads LGHNT; CDR2 reads FRNRAP. Trimming removed 3 bases from V and 5 bases from J, with 7 bases in between. Full variable domain (remainder filled in from reference TRBV12-5 and TRBJ2-5): DARVTQTPRHKVTEMGQEVTMRCQPILGHNTVFWYRQTMMQGLELLAYFRNRAPLDDSGMPKDRFSAEMPDATLATLKIQPSEPRDSAVYFCASGFAQETQYFGPGTRLLVL.

This clonotype came up many times. The chain combines TRBV28 with TRBJ1-2; TRBD1 matches at 8 bases. Germline V gives CDR1 MDHEN, CDR2 SYDVKM. J lost 0 bases, V lost 3 bases, and 27 bases had no gene match. This CDR3 region has 23 residues. CDR3 region: CASSFTVASTAPGQGGANYGYTF. CDR3 in DNA: TGTGCCAGCAGTTTCACCGTAGCCAGTACGGCGCCCGGACAGGGTGGAGCTAACTATGGCTACACCTTC.

Regarding this clonotype: This may arise from a read error, as a much more abundant clone is one base away. The CDR3 spells CASTPLDWAQYF. In DNA, the CDR3 is TGTGCCAGCACCCCTTTGGATTGGGCGCAGTATTTT. The V call is TRBV6-2 or TRBV6-3, the J call TRBJ2-3; no definite D call. The CDR3 consists of 12 residues. The germline gives CDR1 MNHEY, CDR2 SVGEGT. Trimming shortened V by 7 bases and J by 10 bases, and 15 bases separated the two germline ends.

This chain uses TRBV19 with TRBJ2-7; no clear D. In germline, CDR1 is LNHDA, CDR2 SQIVND (reference sequence). Between the trimmed V and J ends, which lost 5 bases and 0 bases, there was a span of 11 bases. CDR3 length equals 14 residues. The CDR3 reads CASSFRVSSYEQYF. CDR3 nucleotide sequence: TGTGCCAGTAGTTTCCGAGTCAGCTCCTACGAGCAGTACTTC.

Points on this clonotype: Given a much more abundant clone one base away, this may be a read error. The chain is built from TRBV7-6 and TRBJ2-7; TRBD2 is a possible D gene (5 bases). Germline CDR1 reads SGHVS; CDR2 reads FNYEAQ. There are 15 residues in the CDR3. The CDR3 DNA reads as TGTGCCAGCAGCCCGGCAGCCGGGTACGACTACGGGCAGTACTTC. It yields the protein CASSPAAGYDYGQYF.

This clonotype has a count of ten or more. V is TRBV7-8 and J is TRBJ1-5, with TRBD1 identical over 10 bases. Germline loops: CDR1 SGHVS, CDR2 FQNEAQ. This CDR3 spans 15 amino acids. J was trimmed by 4 bases and V by 5 bases; bases with no gene match: 5. The CDR3, as DNA: TGTGCCAGCAGCGACGGGACAGGGGTTAATCAGCCCCAGCATTTT. Amino acids: CASSDGTGVNQPQHF.

The genes are TRBV4-1 and TRBJ2-1, with 13 bases aligning to TRBD2. Germline loops: CDR1 MGHRA, CDR2 YSYEKL. V shed 11 bases, J shed 1 base, and the junction held 23 bases outside the gene matches. This CDR3 contains 21 residues. In DNA, the CDR3 is TGCGCCGGCACCACTCAAGGGGTTGGACTAGCGGGGGCCGGATCCTACAATGAGCAGTTCTTC. Amino acid sequence: CAGTTQGVGLAGAGSYNEQFF.

In regard to this clonotype: This may come from a read error, since a much larger clone is one base off. This rearrangement joins TRBV30 to TRBJ1-5; D call uncertain. The CDR3 contains 13 residues. Germline CDR1 and CDR2: GTSNPN and SVGIG (reference sequence). CDR3 residues: CAWSLYSNQTQHF. DNA for the CDR3: TGTGCCTGGAGTCTTTATAGCAATCAGACCCAGCATTTT.

This clonotype was counted only a few times. CDR3 DNA: TGTGCTAGTGGTTTGGGGGCTTGGCAGACGGTCTCCGGGGAGCTGTTTTTT. Translation: CASGLGAWQTVSGELFF. The rearrangement links TRBV12-5 to TRBJ2-2; D uncertain. In germline, CDR1 is LGHNT, CDR2 FRNRAP. V lost 1 base, J lost 6 bases, and 18 bases lay in between. This CDR3 is 17 amino acids long.